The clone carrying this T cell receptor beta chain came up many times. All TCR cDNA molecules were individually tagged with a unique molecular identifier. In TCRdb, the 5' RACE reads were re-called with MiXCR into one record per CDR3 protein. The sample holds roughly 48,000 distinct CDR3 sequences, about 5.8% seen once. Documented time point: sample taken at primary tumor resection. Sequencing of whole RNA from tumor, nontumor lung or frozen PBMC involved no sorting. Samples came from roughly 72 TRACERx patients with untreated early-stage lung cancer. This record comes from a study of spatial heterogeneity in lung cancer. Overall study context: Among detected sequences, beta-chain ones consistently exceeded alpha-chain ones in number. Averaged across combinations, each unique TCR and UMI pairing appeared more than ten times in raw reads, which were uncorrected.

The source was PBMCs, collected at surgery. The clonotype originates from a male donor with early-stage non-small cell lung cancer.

CDR3 in DNA: TGTGCCAGCAGTTTTTTAGGGGCCGAGCAGTACTTC. Its translation is CASSFLGAEQYF. The chain is built from TRBV12-3 or TRBV12-4 and TRBJ2-7, with D possibly matching TRBD1 (5 bases). CDR3 length: 12 residues. The V gene lost 3 bases and the J gene lost 6 bases, with 9 bases spanning the gap.